The text below deals with one T cell receptor (beta chain). These data originate in a study of blood T cell repertoires in COVID-19. Participants reported their clinical history, and cohort assignment relied on those reports. Repertoires were generated with immunoSEQ multiplex PCR, while TCRdb's copy carries only in-frame clones and drops some. The sample consists of 200,000 to 250,000 clones, approximately 87% of them appearing once. Trimming cost V 3 bases and J 10 bases; bases outside gene matches: 12. The germline V gene encodes CDR1 SGHTA and CDR2 FQGNSA. The CDR3 loop spans 17 amino acids. This clonotype originated in a woman in her fifties or sixties in a cohort exposed to, infected with or recovered from COVID-19 (not recorded which). Specimen: PBMCs or T cells enriched from blood (not recorded which). The chain employs TRBV7-2 and TRBJ2-1; 13 bases are a match to TRBD2. The CDR3 reads CASSFSLTSGGLWEQFF. The CDR3 DNA is TGTGCCAGCAGCTTCAGCCTGACTAGCGGGGGGTTATGGGAGCAGTTCTTC.